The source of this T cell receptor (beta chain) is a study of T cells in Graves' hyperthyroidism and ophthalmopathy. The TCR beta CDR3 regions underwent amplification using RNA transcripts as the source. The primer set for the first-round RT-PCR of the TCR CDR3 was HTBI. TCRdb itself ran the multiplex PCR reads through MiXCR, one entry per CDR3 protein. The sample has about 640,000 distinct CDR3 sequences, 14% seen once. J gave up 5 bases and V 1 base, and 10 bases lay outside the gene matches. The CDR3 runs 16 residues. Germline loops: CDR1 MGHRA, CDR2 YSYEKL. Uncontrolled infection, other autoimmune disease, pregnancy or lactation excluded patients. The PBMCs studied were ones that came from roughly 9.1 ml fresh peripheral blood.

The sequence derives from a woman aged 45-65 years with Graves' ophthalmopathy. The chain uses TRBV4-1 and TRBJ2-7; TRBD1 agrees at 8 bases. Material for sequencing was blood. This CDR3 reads CASSQGDRQGNHEQYF. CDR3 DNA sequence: TGCGCCAGCAGCCAAGGGGACAGACAGGGGAACCACGAGCAGTACTTC.